These 13 T cell receptor beta chains originate from one sample sequenced in a study of blood T cell repertoires in COVID-19. Sequenced by immunoSEQ multiplex PCR; TCRdb stores in-frame clones only, minus some. The repertoire holds about 300,000 clones, with 85% to 90% as singletons. Sequencing was carried out using peripheral blood. These receptors all come from a woman aged 25 to 39 with COVID-19, enrolled during active disease.

The chain employs TRBV27 and TRBJ1-1, with D hard to call. The CDR3 runs 13 residues. Germline-derived CDR1 and CDR2 are MNHEY and SMNVEV (reference sequence). Trimming left V 2 bases short and J 6 bases short, with 10 bases between. In nucleotides, the CDR3 is TGTGCCAGCAGTTTAACTACCTACGCTGAAGCTTTCTTT. It encodes CASSLTTYAEAFF.

The rearrangement links TRBV6-6 to TRBJ1-1, with a tentative D call TRBD1 (5 bases). The CDR3 has 13 amino acids. The V end was cut by 5 bases, the J end by 5 bases, with 12 bases between. Germline lookup yields CDR1 MNHNY and CDR2 SVGAGI (reference sequence). The DNA of the CDR3 is TGTGCCAGCAGTCCCGGGGGGAGAACTGAAGCTTTCTTT. Encoded protein: CASSPGGRTEAFF.

This chain links TRBV7-6 with TRBJ2-5; 8 bases align to TRBD1. Germline V gene data show CDR1 as SGHVS and CDR2 as FNYEAQ. The CDR3 contains 14 residues. The V segment lost 4 bases and the J segment 4 bases; nucleotides outside the gene matches: 5. CDR3 sequence reads: CASSSARGLETQYF. DNA for the CDR3: TGTGCCAGCAGCTCGGCCAGGGGGCTAGAGACCCAGTACTTC. The variable domain in full, completed from reference TRBV7-6 and TRBJ2-5, reads GAGVSQSPRYKVTKRGQDVALRCDPISGHVSLYWYRQALGQGPEFLTYFNYEAQQDKSGLPNDRFSAERPEGSISTLTIQRTEQRDSAMYRCASSSARGLETQYFGPGTRLLVL.

The genes are TRBV28 and TRBJ2-6, with a weak D call TRBD1 (5 bases). Germline V gene sequence: CDR1 MDHEN, CDR2 SYDVKM. The CDR3 runs 15 residues. The V end was cut by 6 bases, the J end by 2 bases, with 11 bases between. The CDR3 region is CASRGRVPGANVLTF. The DNA for the CDR3 is TGTGCCAGCAGAGGCAGGGTACCTGGGGCCAACGTCCTGACTTTC. Full variable domain (outside the CDR3, taken from reference TRBV28 and TRBJ2-6): DVKVTQSSRYLVKRTGEKVFLECVQDMDHENMFWYRQDPGLGLRLIYFSYDVKMKEKGDIPEGYSVSREKKERFSLILESASTNQTSMYLCASRGRVPGANVLTFGAGSRLTVL.

The chain carries TRBV3-1 (or the pseudogene TRBV3-2) and TRBJ2-3; weak D call: TRBD2 (6 bases). The length of the CDR3 is 13 residues. Germline-derived CDR1 and CDR2 are LGHDT and YNNKEL (reference sequence). V dropped 8 bases and J dropped 0 bases, with 9 bases sitting between them. The CDR3 is CASGGFSTDTQYF. The CDR3 DNA follows: TGTGCCAGCGGGGGGTTCAGCACAGATACGCAGTATTTT.

The chain uses TRBV4-1 and TRBJ2-1; 7 bases fit TRBD2. J gave up 5 bases and V 0 bases, and 7 bases lay outside the gene matches. Per the germline V gene, CDR1 is MGHRA and CDR2 is YSYEKL. This CDR3 contains 16 residues. CDR3 bases: TGCGCCAGCAGCCAAGACCAGCGGGGAGGTGACAATGAGCAGTTCTTC. It is translated as CASSQDQRGGDNEQFF.

This clone has only a few counts. J is TRBJ1-5 and V is TRBV2; D is unclear. The CDR3 runs 16 residues. The ends were cut back, 5 bases at V and 6 bases at J, with 20 bases in the middle. Germline CDR1 reads SNHLY; CDR2 reads FYNNEI. The CDR3: CASSYDLSGLGQPQHF. The DNA for the CDR3 is TGTGCCAGCAGTTACGATCTTAGCGGTCTCGGTCAGCCCCAGCATTTT.

The rearrangement joins TRBV5-6 to TRBJ2-1; no firm D call. The length of the CDR3 is 12 residues. V shed 9 bases and J shed 7 bases, with 14 bases lying between them. CDR1 is SGHDT and CDR2 is YYEEEE in the germline V gene. Written as DNA, the CDR3 is TGTGCCACCACCGACTGGCGGAATGAGCAGTTCTTC. It specifies CATTDWRNEQFF.

The chain uses TRBV14 and TRBJ2-7; TRBD2 agrees at 12 bases. The V gene's germline CDR1 is SGHDN and CDR2 FVKESK. The CDR3 is 15 amino acids. V was pared by 5 bases and J by 6 bases, with 8 bases of the junction left unmatched. The CDR3 sequence: CASSFLAGGTLEQYF. CDR3 coding DNA: TGTGCCAGCAGCTTCCTAGCGGGGGGGACCCTCGAGCAGTACTTC.

V and J are TRBV12-3 or TRBV12-4 and TRBJ1-5; D is ambiguous. This CDR3 is 13 amino acids long. Deletions cut 3 bases from V and 4 bases from J, with 7 bases between. CDR3 sequence reads: CASSFNSNQPQHF. The CDR3 bases are TGTGCCAGCAGTTTTAACTCGAATCAGCCCCAGCATTTT.

The chain recombines TRBV6-5 with TRBJ2-2; tentative D call: TRBD1 (5 bases). Germline V lookup: CDR1 MNHEY, CDR2 SVGAGI. This CDR3 region has 12 residues. V dropped 6 bases and J dropped 8 bases, with 10 bases sitting between them. The CDR3 DNA is TGTGCCAGCAGCCGAGACAGTGGGGAGCTGTTTTTT. It codes for CASSRDSGELFF.

This clone came up many times. The CDR3 is CASSYLRGSEQFF. The DNA of the CDR3 is TGTGCCAGCAGCTACTTGAGGGGGAGTGAGCAGTTCTTC. This chain uses TRBV14 with TRBJ2-1; a weak D match, TRBD1 (6 bases). This CDR3 is built from 13 residues. Deletions cut 5 bases from V and 9 bases from J, with 14 bases between. Germline V CDR1 and CDR2: SGHDN, FVKESK.

Only a few counts were recorded for this clone. This CDR3 is CASIVAASGNTIYF. The DNA for the CDR3 is TGTGCCAGCATCGTCGCGGCCTCTGGAAACACCATATATTTT. The chain links TRBV16 to TRBJ1-3, with D unclear. Germline assignment: CDR1 KGHSY and CDR2 FQNENV. The CDR3 loop spans 14 amino acids. Trimming cost V 7 bases and J 0 bases, with 10 bases left between them.